This TCR delta chain comes out of a study of Vδ1+ human thymocytes. Study-wide results and caveats: Unexpected Vdelta2 sequences could cause misinterpretation of bulk repertoire data. TRG sequences recurred across donors, whereas TRD sequences stayed essentially private. In the thymus, TRG and TRD repertoires looked highly polyclonal with Gaussian CDR3 lengths.

RNA was extracted from the cells and then reverse transcribed. CDR3 amplicons came from multiplex PCR with pooled V-gene forward and constant-region reverse primers. TCRdb reanalysed the multiplex PCR reads via CATT. The data show under 25,000 delta-chain clones, less than 30% seen once. This clone was seen repeatedly, ten times or more. Its target is not known. Germline CDR1 and CDR2: TSWWSYY and QGS. V was pared by 5 bases and J by 2 bases, with 6 bases of the junction left unmatched. The CDR3 has 15 residues. The rearrangement links TRDV1 to TRDJ1; 9 bases line up with TRDD3. The specimen sequenced was Vdelta1+ gamma-delta thymocytes from the thymus. The subset is: FACS-sorted CD3+ TCRalphabeta- TCRVdelta1+ TCRVdelta2- thymocytes. The source is a boy in the first two years of life who had congenital heart surgery. The CDR3 bases are TGTGCTCTTGGGCCCCTGGGGGATGAGACCGATAAACTCATCTTT. This sequence encodes CALGPLGDETDKLIF.